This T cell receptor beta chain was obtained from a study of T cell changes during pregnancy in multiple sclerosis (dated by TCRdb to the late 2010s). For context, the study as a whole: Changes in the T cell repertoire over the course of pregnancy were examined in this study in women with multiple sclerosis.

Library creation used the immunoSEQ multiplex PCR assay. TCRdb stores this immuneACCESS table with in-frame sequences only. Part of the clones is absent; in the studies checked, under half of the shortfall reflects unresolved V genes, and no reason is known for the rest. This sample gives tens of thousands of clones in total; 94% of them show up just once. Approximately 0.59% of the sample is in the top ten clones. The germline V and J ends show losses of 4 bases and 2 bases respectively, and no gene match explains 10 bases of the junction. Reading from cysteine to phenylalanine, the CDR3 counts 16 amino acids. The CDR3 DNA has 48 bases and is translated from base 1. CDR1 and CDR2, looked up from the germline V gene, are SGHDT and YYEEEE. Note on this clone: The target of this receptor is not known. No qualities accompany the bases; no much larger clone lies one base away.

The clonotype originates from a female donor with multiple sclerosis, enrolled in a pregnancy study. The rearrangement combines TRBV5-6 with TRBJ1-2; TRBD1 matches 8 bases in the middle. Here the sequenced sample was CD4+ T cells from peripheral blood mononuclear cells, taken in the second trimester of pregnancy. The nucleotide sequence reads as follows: TGTGCCAGCAGCATACCTACAGGGGGTTCGAACTATGGCTACACCTTC. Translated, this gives CASSIPTGGSNYGYTF.